This T cell receptor (beta chain) emerged from a study of blood T cell repertoires in COVID-19. Resolution of symptoms, clearance, or two negative PCRs was present in recovered Cohort 3 donors. TCRdb keeps only in-frame clones here, not all; method: immunoSEQ multiplex PCR. The data hold fewer than 450,000 clones, with about 90% observed a single time. The CDR3 loop spans 12 amino acids. The ends were cut back, 7 bases at V and 2 bases at J, with 8 bases in the middle. Germline CDR1 reads SGHNT; CDR2 reads YYREEE (reference sequence). The rearrangement joins TRBV5-4 to TRBJ2-3; no definite D call. Sequenced: PBMCs or T cells enriched from blood (not recorded which). This TCR derives from a young woman who had recovered from COVID-19. The CDR3 DNA reads TGTGCCAGCGGCCAAGACACAGATACGCAGTATTTT. It translates to CASGQDTDTQYF.